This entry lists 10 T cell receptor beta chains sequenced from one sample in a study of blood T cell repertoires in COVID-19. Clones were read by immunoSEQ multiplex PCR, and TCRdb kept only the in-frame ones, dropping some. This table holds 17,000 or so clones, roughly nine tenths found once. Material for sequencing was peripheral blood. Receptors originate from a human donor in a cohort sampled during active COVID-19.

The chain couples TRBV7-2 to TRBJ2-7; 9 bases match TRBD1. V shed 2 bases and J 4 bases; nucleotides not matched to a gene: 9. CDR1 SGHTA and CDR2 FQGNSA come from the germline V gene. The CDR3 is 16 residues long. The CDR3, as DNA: TGTGCCAGCAGCTTATTTACCGGGACAGGGAAATACGAGCAGTACTTC. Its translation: CASSLFTGTGKYEQYF. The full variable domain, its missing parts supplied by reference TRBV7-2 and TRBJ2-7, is GAGVSQSPSNKVTEKGKDVELRCDPISGHTALYWYRQSLGQGLEFLIYFQGNSAPDKSGLPSDRFSAERTGGSVSTLTIQRTQQEDSAVYLCASSLFTGTGKYEQYFGPGTRLTVT.

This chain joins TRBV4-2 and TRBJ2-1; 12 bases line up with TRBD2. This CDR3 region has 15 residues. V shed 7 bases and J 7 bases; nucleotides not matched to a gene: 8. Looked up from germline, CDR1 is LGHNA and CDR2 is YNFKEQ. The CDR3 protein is CASTTPSGGGNEQFF. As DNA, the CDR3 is TGTGCCAGCACCACCCCTAGCGGGGGGGGAAATGAGCAGTTCTTC.

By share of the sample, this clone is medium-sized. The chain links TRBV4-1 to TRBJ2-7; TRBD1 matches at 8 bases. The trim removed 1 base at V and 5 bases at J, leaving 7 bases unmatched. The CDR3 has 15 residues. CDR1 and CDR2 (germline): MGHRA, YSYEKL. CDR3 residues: CASSQGQGAWDEQYF. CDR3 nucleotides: TGCGCCAGCAGCCAAGGCCAGGGGGCCTGGGACGAGCAGTACTTC.

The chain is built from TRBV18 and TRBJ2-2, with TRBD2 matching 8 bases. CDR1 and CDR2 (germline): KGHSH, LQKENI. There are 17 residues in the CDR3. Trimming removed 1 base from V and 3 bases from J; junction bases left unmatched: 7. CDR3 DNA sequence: TGTGCCAGCTCACCACAGGGACTAGGGGTCCACACCGGGGAGCTGTTTTTT. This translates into CASSPQGLGVHTGELFF.

The chain's CDR3 is CASRRGLGNTGELFF. The CDR3 DNA sequence: TGTGCCAGCAGGAGGGGGCTGGGGAACACCGGGGAGCTGTTTTTT. This rearrangement joins TRBV11-2 to TRBJ2-2; 7 bases align to TRBD1. CDR3 length equals 15 residues. Germline V gene data show CDR1 as SGHAT and CDR2 as FQNNGV. After removal of 6 bases from V and 1 base from J, the junction contained 5 bases not matched to a gene.

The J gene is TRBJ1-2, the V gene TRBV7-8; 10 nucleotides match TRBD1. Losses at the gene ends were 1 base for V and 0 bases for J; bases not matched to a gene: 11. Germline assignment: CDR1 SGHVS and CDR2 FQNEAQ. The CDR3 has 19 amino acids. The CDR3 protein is CASSLGDRQGAGTNYGYTF. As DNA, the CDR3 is TGTGCCAGCAGCTTAGGGGACCGACAGGGGGCCGGCACTAACTATGGCTACACCTTC.

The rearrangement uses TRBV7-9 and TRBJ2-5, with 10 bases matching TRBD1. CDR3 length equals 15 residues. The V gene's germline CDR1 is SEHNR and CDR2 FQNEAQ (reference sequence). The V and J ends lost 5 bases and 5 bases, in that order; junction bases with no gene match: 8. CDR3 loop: CASSSLDRGRETQYF. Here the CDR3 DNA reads TGTGCCAGCAGCAGTCTTGACAGGGGGCGGGAGACCCAGTACTTC.

This chain's CDR3 is CASRGLAGGDEQFF. The CDR3 nucleotides read TGCGCCAGCAGGGGACTAGCGGGAGGGGATGAGCAGTTCTTC. The V gene is TRBV10-2, the J gene TRBJ2-1; 16 bases are shared with TRBD2. The length of the CDR3 is 14 residues. CDR1 is WSHSY and CDR2 is SAAADI in the germline V gene. The V segment lost 6 bases and the J segment 8 bases; nucleotides outside the gene matches: 1.

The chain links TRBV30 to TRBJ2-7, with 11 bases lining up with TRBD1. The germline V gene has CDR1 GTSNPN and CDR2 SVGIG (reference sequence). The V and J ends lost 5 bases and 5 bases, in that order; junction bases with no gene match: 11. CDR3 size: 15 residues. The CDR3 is CAWVEDRGLSNEQYF. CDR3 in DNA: TGTGCCTGGGTGGAGGACAGGGGGCTTTCTAACGAGCAGTACTTC. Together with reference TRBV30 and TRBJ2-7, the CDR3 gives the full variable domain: SQTIHQWPATLVQPVGSPLSLECTVEGTSNPNLYWYRQAAGRGLQLLFYSVGIGQISSEVPQNLSASRPQDRQFILSSKKLLLSDSGFYLCAWVEDRGLSNEQYFGPGTRLTVT.

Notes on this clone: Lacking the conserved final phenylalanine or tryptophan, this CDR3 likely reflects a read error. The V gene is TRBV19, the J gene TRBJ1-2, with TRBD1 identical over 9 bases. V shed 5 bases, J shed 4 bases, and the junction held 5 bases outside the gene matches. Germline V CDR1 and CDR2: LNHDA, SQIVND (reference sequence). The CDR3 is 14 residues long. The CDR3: CASSARDRVYGYTV. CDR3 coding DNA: TGTGCCAGTAGTGCCCGGGACAGGGTCTATGGCTACACCGTC.